The sequence of this T cell receptor beta chain was determined in a study of blood T cell repertoires in COVID-19 (dated by TCRdb to 2020 to 2022). At the level of the whole study: Samples covering the acute and convalescent phases of COVID-19 were provided by collaborators in the United States, Italy and Spain. Where available, HLA class I and class II types were obtained from metadata supplied by the sample provider rather than from assay-based typing. The samples were drawn from the first 160 participants of the ongoing ImmuneRACE study and from some 1,300 subjects provided by 6 global collaborators. The repertoires were released in a freely available public database intended as a resource for research on the immune response to SARS-CoV-2. The material from the prospective study consisted of cDNA or gDNA derived from T cells, B-cell-depleted T cells, or PBMCs. Sample metadata almost always included a de-identified subject ID, COVID-19 status, age in years and sex. Subjects who had been exposed to COVID-19, were actively infected with it, or had recovered from it provided the deeply sampled blood TCRbeta repertoires that made up the dataset. Study-wide conclusions, independent of this receptor: The quantity of clinical and demographic metadata differed by source and by participant and was supplied without curation.

The collaborating institutions used their own protocols to collect whole blood in K2EDTA tubes. For TCRbeta analysis, collaborators shipped samples as frozen whole blood, isolated PBMCs, or DNA extracted from either of those sample types. According to the germline V gene, CDR1 reads SGDLS and CDR2 reads YYNGEE. A distance of 11 bases separates the germline ends of V and J, which lose 6 bases and 4 bases respectively. Inclusive of the bounding cysteine and phenylalanine, the CDR3 is 13 residues long. Left in the record is the CDR3 DNA by itself, 39 bases read in frame from the first base. Concerning this clone: Its antigen is not yet known. No much larger clone is present one base from it, and per-base qualities are unavailable.

TCRbeta CDR3 regions were amplified from genomic DNA by means of the immunoSEQ Assay, a bias-controlled multiplex PCR. In the original analysis: The number of nucleated cells in each sample was estimated from the amplification of reference gene primers within the assay. To quantify the absolute abundance of each unique TCRbeta CDR3 rearrangement, sequence reads were collapsed and filtered. Productive Simpson clonality was computed per sample as the square root of Simpson's diversity index over productive rearrangements. TCRdb re-hosts the immuneACCESS table, in-frame sequences only. Its copies lack some clones; in the studies checked, an unresolved V gene accounts for under half of them, and the cause for the rest is not known. The V and J calls and clone size come from that table; D and trimming were worked out from the DNA. The sample table lists fewer than 350,000 clones, 88% of them with a count of one. The ten largest make up 9.4% of the sample.

This chain joins TRBV9 to TRBJ2-1; TRBD1 is possibly the D segment (5 matching bases). Material for sequencing was peripheral blood. The source is a man between 18 and 35 years old with active or convalescent COVID-19. The bases read TGTGCCAGCACCCTCCCAGGGTACAATGAGCAGTTCTTC. This is translated as CASTLPGYNEQFF.